Listed below are T cell receptor beta chains from one sample, sequenced in a study of cytomegalovirus exposure and HLA in healthy donors. Clones were sequenced by immunoSEQ multiplex PCR, and TCRdb holds only the in-frame ones, with some missing. This sample has around 250,000 clones, with about 86% found just once. The sample comprised PBMCs. The receptors here all came from a woman aged 55-75 years in good health and CMV-seropositive. The CDR3 runs from the conserved cysteine through the conserved F or W. Each record gives: J gene, clone size, V gene, D gene, CDR3 DNA, CDR3 protein. A D gene is named only where the DNA matches it firmly. Size is stated for part of the rows, as once, few or many counts, or as a class when the clone is expanded.

TRBJ2-5	-	TRBV18	-	TGTGCCAGCTCACCGGAGGAGACCCAGTACTTC	CASSPEETQYF
TRBJ2-7	-	TRBV4-1	TRBD2	TGCGCCAGCAGCCTTGCGGGAGTAGGGGCCTACGAGCAGTACTTC	CASSLAGVGAYEQYF
TRBJ1-2	few	TRBV27	TRBD1	TGTGCCAGCAGGACAGGGGGGGATGGCTACACCTTC	CASRTGGDGYTF
TRBJ2-3	-	TRBV4-2	-	TGTGCCAGCAGCCAGGGACACAGGGTTCTAACAGATACGCAGTATTTT	CASSQGHRVLTDTQYF
TRBJ1-6	-	TRBV5-1	TRBD1	TGCGCCAGCAGCTTGACTGTGAGATCGCCGGGACAGAGGTATTCACCCCTCCACTTT	CASSLTVRSPGQRYSPLHF
TRBJ1-5	-	TRBV28	TRBD1	TGTGCCAGCAGTCTCCGGACAGGGACCCAGCCCCAGCATTTT	CASSLRTGTQPQHF
TRBJ1-4	-	TRBV28	-	TGTGCCAGCACACCGGGGGGGGAAAAACTGTTTTTT	CASTPGGEKLFF
TRBJ2-1	once	TRBV29-1	TRBD1	TGCAGCGTTGAGACAGGGGGCTACAATGAGCAGTTCTTC	CSVETGGYNEQFF
TRBJ2-5	-	TRBV30	TRBD2	TGTGCCTGGAGCGCCGGGGGGACGCGCCAAGAGGCCCAGTACTTC	CAWSAGGTRQEAQYF
TRBJ2-5	-	TRBV18	-	TGTGCCAGCTCACCACCGGTGAGAATCCAAGAGACCCAGTACTTC	CASSPPVRIQETQYF
TRBJ2-5	-	TRBV7-3	TRBD2	TGTGCCAGCAGCTTGGGACTAGCAGAGACCCAGTACTTC	CASSLGLAETQYF
TRBJ2-7	-	TRBV11-3	TRBD2	TGTGCCAGCAGCTTAGGCTCTAGCGGAGATTACGAGCAGTACTTC	CASSLGSSGDYEQYF
TRBJ1-1	-	TRBV4-1	-	TGCGCCAGCAGCCAAGGGGGCGAGAACACTGAAGCTTTCTTT	CASSQGGENTEAFF
TRBJ2-6	-	TRBV19	-	TGTGCCAGTAGTCTCGGGACACTACGCTCTGGGGCCAACGTCCTGACTTTC	CASSLGTLRSGANVLTF
TRBJ2-3	-	TRBV28	-	TGTGCCAGCAGTATCGGGACTTCTTACACAGATACGCAGTATTTT	CASSIGTSYTDTQYF
TRBJ1-3	-	TRBV10-3	-	TGTGCCATCTATGTCAAGGGGTTAAACTCTGGAAACACCATATATTTT	CAIYVKGLNSGNTIYF
TRBJ1-2	-	TRBV7-9	-	TGTGCCAGCAGCTCGGGACTCCAGGGTTACGGCTACACCTTC	CASSSGLQGYGYTF
TRBJ2-1	-	TRBV6-1	TRBD2	TGTGCCAGCAGAACGGGACTAGTCGAGATCAATGAGCAGTTCTTC	CASRTGLVEINEQFF
TRBJ2-7	-	TRBV14	-	TGTGCCAGCAGCCAAGTTAAGACTGCCAAGTCCTCCTACGAGCAGTACTTC	CASSQVKTAKSSYEQYF
TRBJ1-2	-	TRBV7-9	-	TGTTCCAGCAGCTTAAGTAACATCTATGGCTACACCTTC	CSSSLSNIYGYTF
TRBJ2-1	-	TRBV11-2	TRBD2	TGTGCCAGCAGTTACGGACTAGCGGGGGGTCAAGCCAATGAGCAGTTCTTC	CASSYGLAGGQANEQFF
TRBJ2-1	-	TRBV19	-	TGTGCCAGTAGTATAGGGGGAGTCTACAATGAGCAGTTCTTC	CASSIGGVYNEQFF
TRBJ2-3	once	TRBV14	-	TGTGCCAGCAGCCAATCAGCGGGCACAGATACGCAGTATTTT	CASSQSAGTDTQYF
TRBJ1-5	-	TRBV15	-	TGTGCCACCAGCAGAGGGGCGAGCAGAAATCAGCCCCAGCATTTT	CATSRGASRNQPQHF
TRBJ1-2	-	TRBV19	TRBD1	TGTGCCAGTAGTGGGGCCCGGACAGGAATCTATGGCTACACCTTC	CASSGARTGIYGYTF
TRBJ1-2	few	TRBV19	TRBD1	TGTGCCAGTAGTCCCCGACAGGGGGGTAACTATGGCTACACCTTC	CASSPRQGGNYGYTF
TRBJ2-5	-	TRBV6-4	TRBD2	TGTGCCAGCAGTGTGTCGCGGGGGAAGCAAGAGACCCAGTACTTC	CASSVSRGKQETQYF
TRBJ2-6	-	TRBV5-6	-	TGTGCCAGCAGCTTTGTGCAGGCTGGGGCCAACGTCCTGACTTTC	CASSFVQAGANVLTF
TRBJ1-2	-	TRBV5-1	TRBD1	TGCGCCAGCAGCCGGGACAGTGACTATGGCTACACCTTC	CASSRDSDYGYTF
TRBJ1-3	-	TRBV6-1	TRBD1	TGTGCCAGCAGTGAAGACAGGGGGTTAGGAAACACCATATATTTT	CASSEDRGLGNTIYF
TRBJ2-7	-	TRBV6-5	-	TGTGCCAGCTCTTCTCTCTCCTACGAGCAGTACTTC	CASSSLSYEQYF
TRBJ1-4	-	TRBV5-6	-	TGTGCCAGCAGCTCTGCCCAGGGGATCGAAAAACTGTTTTTT	CASSSAQGIEKLFF